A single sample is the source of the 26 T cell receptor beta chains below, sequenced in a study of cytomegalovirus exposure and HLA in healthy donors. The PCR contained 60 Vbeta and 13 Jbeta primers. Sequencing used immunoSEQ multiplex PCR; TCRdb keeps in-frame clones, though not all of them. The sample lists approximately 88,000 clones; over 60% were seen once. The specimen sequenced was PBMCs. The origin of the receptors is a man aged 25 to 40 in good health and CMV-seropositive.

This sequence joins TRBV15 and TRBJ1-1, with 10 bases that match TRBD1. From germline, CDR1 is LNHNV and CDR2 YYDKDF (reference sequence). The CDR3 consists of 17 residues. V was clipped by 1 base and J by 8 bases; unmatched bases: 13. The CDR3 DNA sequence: TGTGCCACCAGCAGAGGAGGGACAGGGGTGTTACGGGCAGAAGCTTTCTTT. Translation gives CATSRGGTGVLRAEAFF. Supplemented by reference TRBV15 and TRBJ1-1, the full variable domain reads DAMVIQNPRYQVTQFGKPVTLSCSQTLNHNVMYWYQQKSSQAPKLLFHYYDKDFNNEADTPDNFQSRRPNTSFCFLDIRSPGLGDTAMYLCATSRGGTGVLRAEAFFGQGTRLTVV.

The CDR3 nucleotides are TGTGCCAGTTTTGAGACATTCGACTATGGCTACACCTTC. It encodes CASFETFDYGYTF. The rearrangement links TRBV2 to TRBJ1-2; D uncertain. The germline CDR1 and CDR2 sequences are SNHLY and FYNNEI. CDR3 length equals 13 residues. Between the trimmed V and J ends, which lost 9 bases and 3 bases, there was a span of 14 bases.

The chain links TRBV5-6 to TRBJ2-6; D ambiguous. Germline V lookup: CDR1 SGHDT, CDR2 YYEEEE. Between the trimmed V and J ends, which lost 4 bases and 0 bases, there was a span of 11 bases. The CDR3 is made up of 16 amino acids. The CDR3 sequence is CASSLARGSGANVLTF. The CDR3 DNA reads TGTGCCAGCAGCCTGGCCAGAGGCTCTGGGGCCAACGTCCTGACTTTC.

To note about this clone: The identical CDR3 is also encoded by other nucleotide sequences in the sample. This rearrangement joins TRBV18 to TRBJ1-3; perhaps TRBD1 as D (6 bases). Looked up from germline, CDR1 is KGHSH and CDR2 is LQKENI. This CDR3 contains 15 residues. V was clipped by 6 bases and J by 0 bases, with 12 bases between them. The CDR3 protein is CASSPGQSSGNTIYF. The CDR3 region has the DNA TGTGCCAGCTCTCCCGGACAGAGCTCTGGAAACACCATATATTTT.

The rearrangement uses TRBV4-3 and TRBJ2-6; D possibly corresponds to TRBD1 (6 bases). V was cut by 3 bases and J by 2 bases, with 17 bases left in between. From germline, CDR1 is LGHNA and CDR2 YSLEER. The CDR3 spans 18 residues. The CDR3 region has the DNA TGCGCCAGCAGCCAGACTACACAGGGTGGAGCTGGGGCCAACGTCCTGACTTTC. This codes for CASSQTTQGGAGANVLTF.

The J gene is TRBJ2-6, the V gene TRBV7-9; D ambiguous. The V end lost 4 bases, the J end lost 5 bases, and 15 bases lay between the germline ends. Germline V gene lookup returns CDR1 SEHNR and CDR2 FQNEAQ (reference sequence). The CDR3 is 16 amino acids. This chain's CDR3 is CASSSQDIRWANVLTF. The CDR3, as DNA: TGTGCCAGCAGCTCACAAGACATTCGGTGGGCCAACGTCCTGACTTTC.

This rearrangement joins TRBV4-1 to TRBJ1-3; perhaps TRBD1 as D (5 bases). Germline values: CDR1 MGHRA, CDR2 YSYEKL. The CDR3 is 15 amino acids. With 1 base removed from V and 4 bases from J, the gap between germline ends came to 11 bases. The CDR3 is CASSQVGGGGNTIYF. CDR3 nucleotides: TGCGCCAGCAGCCAAGTTGGGGGGGGAGGAAACACCATATATTTT.

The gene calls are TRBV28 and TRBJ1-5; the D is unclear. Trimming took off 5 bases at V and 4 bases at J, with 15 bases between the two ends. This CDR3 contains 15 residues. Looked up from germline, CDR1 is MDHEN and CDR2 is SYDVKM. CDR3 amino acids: CASSPVHLRNQPQHF. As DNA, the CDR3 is TGTGCCAGCAGTCCCGTACACCTCAGGAATCAGCCCCAGCATTTT.

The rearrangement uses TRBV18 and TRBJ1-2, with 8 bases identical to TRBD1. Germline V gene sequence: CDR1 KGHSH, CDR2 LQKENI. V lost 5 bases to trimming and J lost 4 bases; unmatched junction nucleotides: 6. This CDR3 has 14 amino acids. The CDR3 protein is CASSTRQGSYGYTF. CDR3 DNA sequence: TGTGCCAGCTCAACGAGACAGGGGAGCTATGGCTACACCTTC. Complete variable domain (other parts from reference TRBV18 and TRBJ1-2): NAGVMQNPRHLVRRRGQEARLRCSPMKGHSHVYWYRQLPEEGLKFMVYLQKENIIDESGMPKERFSAEFPKEGPSILRIQQVVRGDSAAYFCASSTRQGSYGYTFGSGTRLTVV.

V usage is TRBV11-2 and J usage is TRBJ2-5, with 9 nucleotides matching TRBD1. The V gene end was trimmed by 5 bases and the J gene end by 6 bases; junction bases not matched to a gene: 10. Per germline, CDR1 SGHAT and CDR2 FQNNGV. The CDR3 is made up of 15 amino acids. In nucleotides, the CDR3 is TGTGCCAGCAGCCCTGGACAGGGGACGGGGCAGACCCAGTACTTC. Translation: CASSPGQGTGQTQYF.

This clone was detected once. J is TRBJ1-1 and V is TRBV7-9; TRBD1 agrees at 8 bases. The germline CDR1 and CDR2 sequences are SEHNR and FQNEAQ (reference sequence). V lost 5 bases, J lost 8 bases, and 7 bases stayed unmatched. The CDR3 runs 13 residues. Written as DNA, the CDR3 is TGTGCCAGCAGCATCCGGACAGGGCAAGAAGCTTTCTTT. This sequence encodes CASSIRTGQEAFF.

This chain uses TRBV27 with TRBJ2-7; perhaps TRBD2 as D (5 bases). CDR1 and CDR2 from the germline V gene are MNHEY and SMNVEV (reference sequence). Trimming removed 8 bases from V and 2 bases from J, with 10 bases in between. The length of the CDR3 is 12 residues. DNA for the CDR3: TGTGCCAGCTCAGCGGTACCCTACGAGCAGTACTTC. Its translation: CASSAVPYEQYF.

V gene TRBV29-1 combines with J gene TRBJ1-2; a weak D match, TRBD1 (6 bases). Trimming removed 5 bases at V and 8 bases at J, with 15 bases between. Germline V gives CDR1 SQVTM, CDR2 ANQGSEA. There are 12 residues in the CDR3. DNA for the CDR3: TGCAGCGTTCCAGGGGATCGGTGGGGCTACACCTTC. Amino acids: CSVPGDRWGYTF.

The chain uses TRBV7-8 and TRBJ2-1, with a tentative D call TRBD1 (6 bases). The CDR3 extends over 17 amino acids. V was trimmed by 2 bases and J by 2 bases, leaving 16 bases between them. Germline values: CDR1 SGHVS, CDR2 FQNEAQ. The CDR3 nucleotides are TGTGCCAGCAGCTTACACATGGACCGGGACACCTACAATGAGCAGTTCTTC. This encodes CASSLHMDRDTYNEQFF.

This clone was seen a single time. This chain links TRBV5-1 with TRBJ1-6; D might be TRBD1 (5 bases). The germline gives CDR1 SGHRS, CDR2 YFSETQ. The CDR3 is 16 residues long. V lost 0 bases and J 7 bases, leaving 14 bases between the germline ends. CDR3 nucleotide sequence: TGCGCCAGCAGCTTGGTAGCCGGGGGACCCAATTCACCCCTCCACTTT. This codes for CASSLVAGGPNSPLHF. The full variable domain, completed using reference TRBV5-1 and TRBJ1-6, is KAGVTQTPRYLIKTRGQQVTLSCSPISGHRSVSWYQQTPGQGLQFLFEYFSETQRNKGNFPGRFSGRQFSNSRSEMNVSTLELGDSALYLCASSLVAGGPNSPLHFGNGTRLTVT.

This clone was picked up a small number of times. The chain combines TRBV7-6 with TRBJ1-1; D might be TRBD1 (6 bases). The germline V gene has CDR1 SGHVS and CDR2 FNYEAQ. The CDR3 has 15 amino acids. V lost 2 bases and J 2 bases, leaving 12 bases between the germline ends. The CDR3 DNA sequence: TGTGCCAGCAGCTTATCGGACAGTCTTAACACTGAAGCTTTCTTT. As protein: CASSLSDSLNTEAFF.

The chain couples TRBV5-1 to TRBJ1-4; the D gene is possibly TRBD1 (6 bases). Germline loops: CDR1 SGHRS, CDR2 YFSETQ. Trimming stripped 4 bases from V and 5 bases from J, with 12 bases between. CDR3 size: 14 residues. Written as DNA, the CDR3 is TGCGCCAGCAGCCCGAACGACAGGAATGAAAAACTGTTTTTT. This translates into CASSPNDRNEKLFF.

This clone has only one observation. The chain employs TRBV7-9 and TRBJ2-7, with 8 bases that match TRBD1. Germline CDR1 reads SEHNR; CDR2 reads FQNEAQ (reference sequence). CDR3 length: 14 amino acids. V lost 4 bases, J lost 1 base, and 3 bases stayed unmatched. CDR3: CASSSGQASYEQYF. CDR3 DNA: TGTGCCAGCAGCTCGGGACAGGCTTCCTACGAGCAGTACTTC.

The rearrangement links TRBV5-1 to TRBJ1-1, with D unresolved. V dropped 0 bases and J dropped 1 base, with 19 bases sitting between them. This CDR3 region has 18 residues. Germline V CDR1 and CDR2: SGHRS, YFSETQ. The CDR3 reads CASSLEPANSGRNTEAFF. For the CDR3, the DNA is TGCGCCAGCAGCTTGGAACCAGCCAACTCGGGAAGGAACACTGAAGCTTTCTTT.

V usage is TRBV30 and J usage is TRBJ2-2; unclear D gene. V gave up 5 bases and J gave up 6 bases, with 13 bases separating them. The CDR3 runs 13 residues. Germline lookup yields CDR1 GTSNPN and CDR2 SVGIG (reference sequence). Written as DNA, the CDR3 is TGTGCCTGGGCAGTTATTGTCCCCGGGGAGCTGTTTTTT. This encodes CAWAVIVPGELFF.

The CDR3 protein is CAISSGQGAPEAFF. The DNA of the CDR3 is TGTGCCATCAGCTCCGGACAGGGGGCCCCTGAAGCTTTCTTT. The rearrangement uses TRBV10-3 and TRBJ1-1; 11 nucleotides agree with TRBD1. In germline, CDR1 is ENHRY, CDR2 SYGVKD. The CDR3 is made up of 14 amino acids. Losses at the gene ends were 6 bases for V and 6 bases for J; bases not matched to a gene: 6.

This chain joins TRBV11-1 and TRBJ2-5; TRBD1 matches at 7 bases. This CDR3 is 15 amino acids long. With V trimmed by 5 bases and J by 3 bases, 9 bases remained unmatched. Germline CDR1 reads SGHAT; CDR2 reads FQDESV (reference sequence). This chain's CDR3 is CASSPRTGSKETQYF. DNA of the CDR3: TGTGCCAGCAGCCCCCGGACAGGATCGAAAGAGACCCAGTACTTC.

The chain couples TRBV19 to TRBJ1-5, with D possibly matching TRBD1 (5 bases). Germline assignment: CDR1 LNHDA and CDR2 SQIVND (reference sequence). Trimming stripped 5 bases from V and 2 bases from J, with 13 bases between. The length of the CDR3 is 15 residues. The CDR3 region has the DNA TGTGCCAGTAGTCCCCGGAGCAGGGGCAATCAGCCCCAGCATTTT. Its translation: CASSPRSRGNQPQHF.

In nucleotides, the CDR3 is TGTGCCAGCAGCTTAGGTGTTAGCGGGAGTACCGGGCAGTACTTC. It yields the protein CASSLGVSGSTGQYF. V gene TRBV7-2 combines with J gene TRBJ2-7; 9 nucleotides match TRBD2. J gave up 9 bases and V 1 base, and 10 bases lay outside the gene matches. The CDR3 runs to 15 residues. In germline, CDR1 is SGHTA, CDR2 FQGNSA.

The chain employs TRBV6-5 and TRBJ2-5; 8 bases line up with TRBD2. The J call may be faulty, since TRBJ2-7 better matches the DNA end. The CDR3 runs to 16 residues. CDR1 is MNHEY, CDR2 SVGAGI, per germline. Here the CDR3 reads CASSYSLSGSAYEQYF. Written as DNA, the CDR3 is TGTGCCAGCAGTTACTCCCTAAGCGGGAGCGCCTACGAGCAGTACTTC.

CDR3 nucleotides: TGTGCCAGCAGGCGGGACAGAGGAGGAAACACCATATATTTT. Translated: CASRRDRGGNTIYF. The chain uses TRBV28 and TRBJ1-3; the match to TRBD1 covers 7 bases. With V trimmed by 6 bases and J by 4 bases, 6 bases remained unmatched. CDR3 length: 14 residues. Germline lookup yields CDR1 MDHEN and CDR2 SYDVKM. The full variable domain, rest sourced from reference TRBV28 and TRBJ1-3, is DVKVTQSSRYLVKRTGEKVFLECVQDMDHENMFWYRQDPGLGLRLIYFSYDVKMKEKGDIPEGYSVSREKKERFSLILESASTNQTSMYLCASRRDRGGNTIYFGEGSWLTVV.